The 23 T cell receptor beta chains below all came from one sample that was sequenced in a study of OX40 agonist ivuxolimab in advanced cancers. Sequencing was performed with immunoSEQ multiplex PCR; in TCRdb, only in-frame clones are kept and a portion is missing. The sample lists about 110,000 clones, 80% to 95% occurring once. Specimen: CD4+ or CD8+ T cells sorted from blood, collected in a trial of the OX40 agonist ivuxolimab. The receptors derive from an adult with an advanced solid tumor such as melanoma, head and neck, liver or kidney cancer.

The chain has TRBV11-2 and TRBJ2-3, with 8 nucleotides matching TRBD1. Germline assignment: CDR1 SGHAT and CDR2 FQNNGV. Unmatched junction bases numbered 7, after V lost 3 bases and J lost 5 bases. The CDR3 loop spans 15 amino acids. CDR3 protein: CASSLGRGQVDTQYF. CDR3 DNA sequence: TGTGCCAGCAGCTTGGGCAGGGGGCAAGTAGATACGCAGTATTTT. The full variable domain, its missing parts supplied by reference TRBV11-2 and TRBJ2-3, is EAGVAQSPRYKIIEKRQSVAFWCNPISGHATLYWYQQILGQGPKLLIQFQNNGVVDDSQLPKDRFSAERLKGVDSTLKIQPAKLEDSAVYLCASSLGRGQVDTQYFGPGTRLTVL.

This clone was counted a few times. The CDR3 spells CASSVDGANYNEQFF. In nucleotides, the CDR3 is TGTGCCAGCAGCGTAGACGGGGCTAACTACAATGAGCAGTTCTTC. The rearrangement links TRBV9 to TRBJ2-1; either TRBD1 or TRBD2 may fit D (5 bases each). Trimming shortened V by 0 bases and J by 3 bases, and 10 bases separated the two germline ends. The CDR3 spans 15 residues. Germline CDR1 and CDR2: SGDLS and YYNGEE.

The chain carries TRBV5-4 and TRBJ2-1, with a tentative D call TRBD1 (6 bases). This CDR3 comprises 13 residues. V lost 0 bases and J 8 bases, leaving 9 bases between the germline ends. Per germline, CDR1 SGHNT and CDR2 YYREEE (reference sequence). CDR3 protein: CASSLDPGDEQFF. CDR3 nucleotides: TGTGCCAGCAGCTTGGACCCAGGGGATGAGCAGTTCTTC.

The chain combines TRBV6-1 with TRBJ1-1; tentatively, D is TRBD1 (5 bases). Germline CDR1 is MNHNS and CDR2 is SASEGT. Trimming removed 1 base at V and 11 bases at J, with 17 bases between. The CDR3 extends over 14 amino acids. This chain's CDR3 is CASSEEDGTPGAFF. CDR3 nucleotides: TGTGCCAGCAGTGAAGAGGACGGGACTCCGGGGGCTTTCTTT.

The chain joins TRBV12-5 to TRBJ1-2; tentative D call: TRBD1 (6 bases). Looked up from germline, CDR1 is LGHNT and CDR2 is FRNRAP. Trimming pared 7 bases from V and 4 bases from J, leaving 16 bases between. The length of the CDR3 is 14 residues. Here the CDR3 reads CASAPSGQSYGYTF. The CDR3 region has the DNA TGTGCTAGTGCCCCATCCGGACAGAGCTATGGCTACACCTTC.

The rearrangement uses TRBV2 and TRBJ1-6, with D possibly TRBD1 on 5 matching bases. CDR1 is SNHLY, CDR2 FYNNEI, per germline. This CDR3 is built from 13 residues. The V end lost 7 bases, the J end lost 3 bases, and 7 bases lay between the germline ends. The CDR3 coding sequence is TGTGCCAGCATAAGGGGCTATAATTCACCCCTCCACTTT. It translates to CASIRGYNSPLHF.

This sequence joins TRBV15 and TRBJ2-3; D remains unclear. V lost 0 bases to trimming and J lost 2 bases, with 15 bases between them. Per germline, CDR1 LNHNV and CDR2 YYDKDF (reference sequence). The CDR3 sequence is 17 residues long. This CDR3 is CATSREKSWRFTDTQYF. The CDR3 bases are TGTGCCACCAGCAGAGAAAAGAGTTGGAGATTCACAGATACGCAGTATTTT.

The chain recombines TRBV6-1 with TRBJ1-3; 8 bases line up with TRBD1. CDR3 length: 13 residues. Germline CDR1 and CDR2: MNHNS and SASEGT. With V trimmed by 10 bases and J by 1 base, 3 bases remained unmatched. The CDR3 nucleotides read TGTGCCACCCGGACAGGGTCTGGAAACACCATATATTTT. Amino acid sequence: CATRTGSGNTIYF.

The chain recombines TRBV19 with TRBJ2-6, with 7 positions matching TRBD1. This CDR3 has 21 amino acids. The germline V gene encodes CDR1 LNHDA and CDR2 SQIVND (reference sequence). Trimming took 3 bases from V and 0 from J; bases not matched to a gene: 17. CDR3 nucleotides: TGTGCCAGTAGTATCATCCTGACAGGGTTGGATCGGGGCTCTGGGGCCAACGTCCTGACTTTC. This translates into CASSIILTGLDRGSGANVLTF.

The rearrangement uses TRBV13 and TRBJ1-3; weak D call: TRBD1 (6 bases). V was shortened by 5 bases and J by 3 bases, with 20 bases between the two germline ends. The CDR3 runs to 17 residues. CDR1 PRHDT and CDR2 FYEKMQ come from the germline V gene (reference sequence). The CDR3, as DNA: TGTGCCAGCAGCCGCCTTCGTTCGGGGGGCGGTGGAAACACCATATATTTT. It is translated as CASSRLRSGGGGNTIYF.

This chain links TRBV25-1 with TRBJ1-5; D is unclear. CDR1 and CDR2 (germline): MGHDK, SYGVNS. The CDR3 has 12 residues. Trimming stripped 3 bases from V and 9 bases from J, with 9 bases between. In DNA, the CDR3 is TGTGCCAGCAGTGACGGTCAGCGGCCCCAGCATTTT. Translating it yields CASSDGQRPQHF.

DNA of the CDR3: TGTGCCAGTAATAGTGGACAGTTTAGCAATCAGCCCCAGCATTTT. As protein: CASNSGQFSNQPQHF. The rearrangement uses TRBV19 and TRBJ1-5, with D possibly matching TRBD1 (6 bases). Germline V gives CDR1 LNHDA, CDR2 SQIVND (reference sequence). This CDR3 is built from 15 residues. Between the trimmed V and J ends, which lost 7 bases and 0 bases, there was a span of 13 bases.

This clone appeared once. V usage is TRBV11-2 and J usage is TRBJ1-1; 10 bases match TRBD1. CDR3 length: 15 residues. CDR1 and CDR2 (germline): SGHAT, FQNNGV. V gave up 4 bases and J gave up 0 bases; unmatched junction bases: 2. The CDR3 DNA sequence: TGTGCCAGCAGCTGGGGACAGGGGCTGAACACTGAAGCTTTCTTT. It encodes CASSWGQGLNTEAFF.

The count of this clone is one. J is TRBJ1-2 and V is TRBV5-1, with D unresolved. The ends were cut back, 4 bases at V and 5 bases at J, with 21 bases in the middle. The V gene's germline CDR1 is SGHRS and CDR2 YFSETQ. The CDR3 extends over 16 amino acids. CDR3 region: CASSPQMGHGVYGYTF. In nucleotides, the CDR3 is TGCGCCAGCAGCCCCCAGATGGGCCATGGGGTGTATGGCTACACCTTC. The full variable domain, rest sourced from reference TRBV5-1 and TRBJ1-2, is KAGVTQTPRYLIKTRGQQVTLSCSPISGHRSVSWYQQTPGQGLQFLFEYFSETQRNKGNFPGRFSGRQFSNSRSEMNVSTLELGDSALYLCASSPQMGHGVYGYTFGSGTRLTVV.

The table lists this clone with a few counts. The chain is built from TRBV4-2 and TRBJ2-3; 9 nucleotides agree with TRBD2. Unmatched junction bases numbered 7, after V lost 3 bases and J lost 3 bases. Germline lookup yields CDR1 LGHNA and CDR2 YNFKEQ. This CDR3 contains 16 residues. CDR3 in DNA: TGTGCCAGCAGCCAGGCACTAGCGGGTCCGACAGATACGCAGTATTTT. It translates to CASSQALAGPTDTQYF.

This chain joins TRBV6-6 and TRBJ1-5; D uncertain. Trimming took off 6 bases at V and 3 bases at J, with 9 bases between the two ends. This CDR3 contains 13 residues. From germline, CDR1 is MNHNY and CDR2 SVGAGI (reference sequence). In DNA form, the CDR3 reads TGTGCCAGCAGCTACAGATCCAATCAGCCCCAGCATTTT. Amino acids: CASSYRSNQPQHF.

The genes are TRBV2 and TRBJ2-7; D not certain. V was cut by 5 bases and J by 6 bases, with 11 bases left in between. This CDR3 has 12 residues. The V gene's germline CDR1 is SNHLY and CDR2 FYNNEI. CDR3 region: CASSSLVGEQYF. The CDR3 nucleotides are TGTGCCAGCAGTTCCTTGGTCGGCGAGCAGTACTTC.

V and J are TRBV9 and TRBJ2-1, with 13 nucleotides matching TRBD2. The ends lost 3 bases at V and 8 bases at J; junction bases unmatched: 8. Per the germline V gene, CDR1 is SGDLS and CDR2 is YYNGEE. The CDR3 totals 16 residues. The CDR3 region is CASSGGTSGVSDEQFF. CDR3 nucleotides: TGTGCCAGCAGCGGAGGGACTAGCGGGGTTTCTGATGAGCAGTTCTTC.

The V call is TRBV7-9, the J call TRBJ2-1; 10 bases are a match to TRBD2. The CDR3 is made up of 15 amino acids. Trimming took 5 bases from V and 6 from J; bases not matched to a gene: 7. Germline V gives CDR1 SEHNR, CDR2 FQNEAQ (reference sequence). For the CDR3, the DNA is TGTGCCAGCAGCCGAGGGACTAGCGAATTCAATGAGCAGTTCTTC. This codes for CASSRGTSEFNEQFF.

The chain uses TRBV11-3 and TRBJ2-3; D not certain. Trimming stripped 6 bases from V and 5 bases from J, with 15 bases between. The CDR3 covers 14 residues. Germline values: CDR1 SGHNT, CDR2 YENEEA. Written as DNA, the CDR3 is TGTGCCAGCAGTCTAATAAATTCAGGAGATACGCAGTATTTT. Translating gives CASSLINSGDTQYF.

In its sample, this clone was seen once. The CDR3 reads CATSSGRGEETQYF. Written as DNA, the CDR3 is TGTGCCACTTCTAGCGGGAGAGGAGAAGAGACCCAGTACTTC. This chain joins TRBV10-3 and TRBJ2-5; TRBD2 agrees at 10 bases. This CDR3 is built from 14 residues. Germline CDR1 is ENHRY and CDR2 is SYGVKD. V was pared by 10 bases and J by 3 bases, with 8 bases of the junction left unmatched.

The V call is TRBV7-3, the J call TRBJ1-6; D uncertain. Germline CDR1 and CDR2: SGHTA and FQGTGA. The CDR3 length is 14 residues. Deletions cut 3 bases from V and 4 bases from J, with 7 bases between. The CDR3 region is CASSFDPYNSPLHF. Written as DNA, the CDR3 is TGTGCCAGCAGCTTCGATCCGTATAATTCACCCCTCCACTTT. The full variable domain, with the rest looked up from reference TRBV7-3 and TRBJ1-6, is GAGVSQTPSNKVTEKGKYVELRCDPISGHTALYWYRQSLGQGPEFLIYFQGTGAADDSGLPNDRFFAVRPEGSVSTLKIQRTERGDSAVYLCASSFDPYNSPLHFGNGTRLTVT.

V gene TRBV6-5 combines with J gene TRBJ2-7; 9 nucleotides align to TRBD2. The CDR3 has 15 amino acids. Germline loops: CDR1 MNHEY, CDR2 SVGAGI. V lost 2 bases, J lost 4 bases, and 6 bases stayed unmatched. The CDR3 DNA reads TGTGCCAGCAGTTACGGTGGCGGGGGGGCTTACGAGCAGTACTTC. Protein product: CASSYGGGGAYEQYF.